This TCR beta chain was sequenced during a study of shared clonotypes between healthy human individuals. Only in-frame clones appear in the TCRdb table, and some are missing; sequencing was by immunoSEQ multiplex PCR. Of roughly 660,000 clones listed, about nine tenths are singletons. Study-wide points: What naive subsets generally showed was a larger estimated richness than memory subsets showed. Among non-shared clonotypes, generation probabilities were lower than among those shared by all four donors. A handful of donors shared 5% to 5.5% of their naive CD4 clonotypes.

CDR3 length: 16 amino acids. V lost 4 bases and J lost 9; bases outside the gene matches: 13. The germline gives CDR1 SGDLS, CDR2 YYNGEE. Comment on this clone: Antigen unknown.

The sequencing sample was made of memory CD8+ T cells from PBMCs. Subset in this sample: CD45RO+ cells pooled with CCR7-negative TemRA cells. The chain links TRBV9 to TRBJ2-1, with 10 bases aligning to TRBD2. The receptor was derived from a man aged 18 to 30 in good health. Some clones in this sample may be carry-over from other donors' samples. CDR3 residues: CASSLRLAGNLFEQFF. The CDR3 DNA is TGTGCCAGCAGCCTTCGACTAGCGGGCAACTTATTTGAGCAGTTCTTC.